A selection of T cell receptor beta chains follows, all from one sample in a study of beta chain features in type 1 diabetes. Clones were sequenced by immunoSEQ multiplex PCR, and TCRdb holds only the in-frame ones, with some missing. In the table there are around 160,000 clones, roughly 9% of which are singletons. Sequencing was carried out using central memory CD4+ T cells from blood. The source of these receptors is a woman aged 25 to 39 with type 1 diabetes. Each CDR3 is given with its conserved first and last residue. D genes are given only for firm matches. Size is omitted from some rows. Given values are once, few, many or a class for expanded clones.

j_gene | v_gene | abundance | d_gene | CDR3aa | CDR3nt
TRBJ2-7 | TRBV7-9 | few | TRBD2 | CASSLEGGSSYEQYF | TGTGCCAGCAGCTTAGAGGGCGGGAGCTCCTACGAGCAGTACTTC
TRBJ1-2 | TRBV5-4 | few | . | CASSLRGDYGYTF | TGTGCCAGCAGCTTAAGGGGTGACTATGGCTACACCTTC
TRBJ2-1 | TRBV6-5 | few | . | CASSSVVNSYEQFF | TGTGCCAGCAGTTCCGTGGTCAACAGCTATGAGCAGTTCTTC
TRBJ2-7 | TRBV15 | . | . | CATRRDRQGSYEQYF | TGTGCCACCAGGCGGGACCGACAGGGCTCCTACGAGCAGTACTTC
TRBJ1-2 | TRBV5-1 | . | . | CASSSTVYYGYTF | TGCGCCAGCAGCTCCACAGTTTACTATGGCTACACCTTC
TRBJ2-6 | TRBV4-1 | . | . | CASSQLLTASGANVLTF | TGCGCCAGCAGCCAACTTCTGACTGCCTCTGGGGCCAACGTCCTGACTTTC
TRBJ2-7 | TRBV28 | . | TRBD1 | CASSTRQGYEQYF | TGTGCCAGCAGTACCCGACAGGGCTACGAGCAGTACTTC
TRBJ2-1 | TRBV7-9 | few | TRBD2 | CASSQTMATGGKQFF | TGTGCCAGCAGCCAGACCATGGCGACGGGAGGCAAGCAGTTCTTC
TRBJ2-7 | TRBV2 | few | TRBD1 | CASDGQGALSYEQYF | TGTGCCAGCGACGGACAGGGGGCCTTGTCCTACGAGCAGTACTTC
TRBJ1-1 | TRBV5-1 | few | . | CASSLNQGTAFF | TGCGCCAGCAGCTTGAATCAGGGTACGGCTTTCTTT
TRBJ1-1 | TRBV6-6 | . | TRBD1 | CASRTGGTTEAFF | TGTGCCAGCAGGACAGGGGGGACCACTGAAGCTTTCTTT
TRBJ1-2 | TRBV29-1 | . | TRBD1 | CSVEGYRTGGASFYGYTF | TGCAGCGTTGAAGGGTACCGGACAGGGGGCGCGTCATTCTATGGCTACACCTTC
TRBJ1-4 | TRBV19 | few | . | CASIAATNEKLFF | TGTGCCAGTATCGCAGCAACTAATGAAAAACTGTTTTTT
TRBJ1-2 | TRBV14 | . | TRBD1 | CASSQNRGFYGYTF | TGTGCCAGCAGCCAGAACAGGGGATTCTATGGCTACACCTTC
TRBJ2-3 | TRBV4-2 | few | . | CASSQEFSSTDTQYF | TGTGCCAGCAGCCAAGAGTTTTCAAGCACAGATACGCAGTATTTT